The clone carrying this T cell receptor (beta chain) was picked up a small number of times. This record comes from a study of regulatory T cells in long-lasting Graves disease. Through Arm-PCR of CDR3 regions and iRepertoire HTBI primers, TCR beta libraries were built. TCRdb re-derived calls from the multiplex PCR reads in MiXCR, one entry per CDR3 protein. This table has 550,000 or so distinct CDR3 sequences, around 12% appearing once. V lost 4 bases to trimming and J lost 1 base, with 15 bases between them. The length of the CDR3 is 16 residues. The germline gives CDR1 LNHDA, CDR2 SQIVND (reference sequence). Time point: newly diagnosed GD, antithyroid drugs for less than 3 months. TCR sequences were obtained from RNA taken from PBMCs. The data were also submitted as part of a second study, on T cells in Graves' hyperthyroidism and ophthalmopathy. As that report states: The HTBI primer set served for first-round RT-PCR of the TCR CDR3.

This sequence joins TRBV19 and TRBJ2-3, with a tentative D call TRBD1 (7 bases). This sequence was found in a woman between 25 and 40 years old with Graves disease. The sample in question was peripheral blood mononuclear cells (PBMCs), obtained at new diagnosis, from a patient treated with antithyroid drugs. CDR3 protein: CASSTRTGLRTDTQYF. The CDR3 nucleotides read TGTGCCAGTAGTACACGGACAGGACTACGCACAGATACGCAGTATTTT. Looking up the rest from reference TRBV19 and TRBJ2-3 gives the full variable domain: DGGITQSPKYLFRKEGQNVTLSCEQNLNHDAMYWYRQDPGQGLRLIYYSQIVNDFQKGDIAEGYSVSREKKESFPLTVTSAQKNPTAFYLCASSTRTGLRTDTQYFGPGTRLTVL.